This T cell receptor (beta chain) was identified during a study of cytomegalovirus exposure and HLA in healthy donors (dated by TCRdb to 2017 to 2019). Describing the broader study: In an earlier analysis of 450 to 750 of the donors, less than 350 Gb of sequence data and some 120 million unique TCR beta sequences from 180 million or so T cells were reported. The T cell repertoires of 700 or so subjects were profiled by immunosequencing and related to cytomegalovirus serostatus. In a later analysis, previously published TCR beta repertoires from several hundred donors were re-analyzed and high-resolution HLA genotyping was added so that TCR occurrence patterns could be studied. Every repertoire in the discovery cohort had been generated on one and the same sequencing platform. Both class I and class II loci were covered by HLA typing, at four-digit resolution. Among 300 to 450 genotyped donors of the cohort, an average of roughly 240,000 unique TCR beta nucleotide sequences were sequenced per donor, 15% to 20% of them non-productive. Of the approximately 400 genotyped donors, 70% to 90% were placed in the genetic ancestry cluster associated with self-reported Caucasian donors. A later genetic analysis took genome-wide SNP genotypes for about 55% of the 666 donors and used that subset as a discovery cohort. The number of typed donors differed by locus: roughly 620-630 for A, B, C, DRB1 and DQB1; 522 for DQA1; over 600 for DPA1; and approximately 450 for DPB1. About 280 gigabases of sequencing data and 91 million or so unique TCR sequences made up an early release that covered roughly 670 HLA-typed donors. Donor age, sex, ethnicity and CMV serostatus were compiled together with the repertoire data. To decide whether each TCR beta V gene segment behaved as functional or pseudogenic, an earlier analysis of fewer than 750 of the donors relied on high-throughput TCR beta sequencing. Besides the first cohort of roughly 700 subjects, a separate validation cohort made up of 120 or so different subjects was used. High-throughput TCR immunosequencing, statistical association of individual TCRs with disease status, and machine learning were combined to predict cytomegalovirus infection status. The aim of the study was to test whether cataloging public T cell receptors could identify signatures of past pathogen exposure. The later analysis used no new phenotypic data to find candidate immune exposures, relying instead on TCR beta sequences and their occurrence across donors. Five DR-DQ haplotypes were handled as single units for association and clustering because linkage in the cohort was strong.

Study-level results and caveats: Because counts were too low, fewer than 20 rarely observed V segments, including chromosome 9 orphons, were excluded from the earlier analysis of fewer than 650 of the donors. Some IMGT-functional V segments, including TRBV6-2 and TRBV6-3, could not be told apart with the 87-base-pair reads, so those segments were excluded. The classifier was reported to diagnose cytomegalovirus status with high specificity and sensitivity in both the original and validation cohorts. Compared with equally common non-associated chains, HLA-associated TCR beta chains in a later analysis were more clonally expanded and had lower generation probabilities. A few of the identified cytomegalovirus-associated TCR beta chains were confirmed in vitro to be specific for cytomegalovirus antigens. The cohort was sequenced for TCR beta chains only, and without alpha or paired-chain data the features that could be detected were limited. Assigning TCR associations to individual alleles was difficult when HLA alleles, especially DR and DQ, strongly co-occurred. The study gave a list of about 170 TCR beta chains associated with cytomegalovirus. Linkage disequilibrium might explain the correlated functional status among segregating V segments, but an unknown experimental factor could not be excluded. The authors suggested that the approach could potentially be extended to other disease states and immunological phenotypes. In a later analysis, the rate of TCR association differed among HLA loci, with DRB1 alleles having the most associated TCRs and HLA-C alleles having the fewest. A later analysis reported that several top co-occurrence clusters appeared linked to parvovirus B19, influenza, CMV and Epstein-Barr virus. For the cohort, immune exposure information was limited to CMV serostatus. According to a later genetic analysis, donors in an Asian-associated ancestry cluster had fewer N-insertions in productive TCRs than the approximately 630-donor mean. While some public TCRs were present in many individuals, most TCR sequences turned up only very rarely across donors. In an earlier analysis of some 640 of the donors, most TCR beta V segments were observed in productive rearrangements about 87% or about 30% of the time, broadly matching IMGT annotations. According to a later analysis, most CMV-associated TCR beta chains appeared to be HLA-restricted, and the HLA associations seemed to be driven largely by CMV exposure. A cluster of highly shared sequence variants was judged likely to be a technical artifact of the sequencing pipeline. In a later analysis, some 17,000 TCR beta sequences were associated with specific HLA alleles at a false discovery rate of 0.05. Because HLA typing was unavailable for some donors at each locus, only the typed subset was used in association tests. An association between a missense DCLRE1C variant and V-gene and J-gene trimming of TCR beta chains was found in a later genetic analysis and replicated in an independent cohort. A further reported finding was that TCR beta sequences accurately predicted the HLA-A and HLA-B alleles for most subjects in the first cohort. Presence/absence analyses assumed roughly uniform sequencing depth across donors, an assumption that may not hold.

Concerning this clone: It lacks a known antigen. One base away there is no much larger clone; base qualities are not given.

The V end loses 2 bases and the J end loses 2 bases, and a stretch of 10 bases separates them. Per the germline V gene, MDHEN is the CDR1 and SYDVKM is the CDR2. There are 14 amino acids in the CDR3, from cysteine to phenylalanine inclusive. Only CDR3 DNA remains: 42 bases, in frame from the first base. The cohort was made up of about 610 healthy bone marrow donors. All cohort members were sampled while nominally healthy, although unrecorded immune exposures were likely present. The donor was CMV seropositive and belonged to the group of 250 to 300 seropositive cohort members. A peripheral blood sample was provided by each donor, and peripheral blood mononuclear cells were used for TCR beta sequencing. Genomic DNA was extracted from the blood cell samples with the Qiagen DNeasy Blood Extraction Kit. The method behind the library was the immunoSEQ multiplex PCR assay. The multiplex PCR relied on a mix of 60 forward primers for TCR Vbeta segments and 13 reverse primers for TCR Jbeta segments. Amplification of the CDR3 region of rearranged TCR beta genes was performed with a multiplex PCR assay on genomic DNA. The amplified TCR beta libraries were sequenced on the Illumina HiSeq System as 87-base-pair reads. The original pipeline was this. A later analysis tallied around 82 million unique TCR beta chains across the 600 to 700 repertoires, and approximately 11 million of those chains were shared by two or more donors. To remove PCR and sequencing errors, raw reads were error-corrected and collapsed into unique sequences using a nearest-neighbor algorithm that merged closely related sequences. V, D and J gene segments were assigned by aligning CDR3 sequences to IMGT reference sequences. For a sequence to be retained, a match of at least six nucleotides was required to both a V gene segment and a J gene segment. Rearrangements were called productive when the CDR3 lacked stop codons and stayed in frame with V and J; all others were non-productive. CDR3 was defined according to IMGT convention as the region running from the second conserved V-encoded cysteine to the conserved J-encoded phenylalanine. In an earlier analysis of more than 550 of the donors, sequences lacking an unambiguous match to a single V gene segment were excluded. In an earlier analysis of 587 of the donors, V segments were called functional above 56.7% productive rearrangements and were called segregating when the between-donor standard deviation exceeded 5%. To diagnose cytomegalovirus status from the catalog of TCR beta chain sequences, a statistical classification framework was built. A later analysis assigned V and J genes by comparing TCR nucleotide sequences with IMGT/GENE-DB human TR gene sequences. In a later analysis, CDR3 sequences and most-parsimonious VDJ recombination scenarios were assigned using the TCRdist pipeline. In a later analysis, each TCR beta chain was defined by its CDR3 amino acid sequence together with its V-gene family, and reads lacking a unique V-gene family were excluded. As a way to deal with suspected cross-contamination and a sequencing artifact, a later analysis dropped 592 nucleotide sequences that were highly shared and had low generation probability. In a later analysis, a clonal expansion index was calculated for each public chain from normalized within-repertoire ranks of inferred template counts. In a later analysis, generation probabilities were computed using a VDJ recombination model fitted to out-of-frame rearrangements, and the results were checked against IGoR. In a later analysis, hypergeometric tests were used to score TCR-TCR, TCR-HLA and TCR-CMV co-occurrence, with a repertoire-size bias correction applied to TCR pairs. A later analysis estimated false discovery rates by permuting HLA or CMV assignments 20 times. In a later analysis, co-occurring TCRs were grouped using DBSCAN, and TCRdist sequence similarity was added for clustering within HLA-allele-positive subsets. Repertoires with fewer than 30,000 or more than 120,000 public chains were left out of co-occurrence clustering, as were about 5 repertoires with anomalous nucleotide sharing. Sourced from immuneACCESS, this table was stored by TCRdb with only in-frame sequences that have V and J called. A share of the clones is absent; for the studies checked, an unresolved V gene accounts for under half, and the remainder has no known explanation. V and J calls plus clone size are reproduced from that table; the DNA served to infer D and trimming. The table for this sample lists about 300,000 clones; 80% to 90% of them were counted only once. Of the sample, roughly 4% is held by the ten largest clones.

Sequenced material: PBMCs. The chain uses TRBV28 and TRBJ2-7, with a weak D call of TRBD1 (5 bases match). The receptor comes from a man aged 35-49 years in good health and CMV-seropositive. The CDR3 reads CASSLADNAYEQYF. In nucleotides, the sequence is TGTGCCAGCAGTTTAGCGGACAACGCCTACGAGCAGTACTTC. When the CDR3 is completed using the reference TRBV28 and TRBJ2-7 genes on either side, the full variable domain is DVKVTQSSRYLVKRTGEKVFLECVQDMDHENMFWYRQDPGLGLRLIYFSYDVKMKEKGDIPEGYSVSREKKERFSLILESASTNQTSMYLCASSLADNAYEQYFGPGTRLTVT.